What follows are 3 T cell receptor beta chains derived from one specimen sequenced in a study of regulatory T cells in long-lasting Graves disease. Relying on iRepertoire HTBI primers and Arm-PCR of CDR3 regions, the team built TCR beta libraries. TCRdb redid the calling of the multiplex PCR reads with MiXCR, one entry per CDR3 protein. In the table there are more than 400,000 distinct CDR3 sequences, 15% to 20% of which are singletons. This sample's time point: newly diagnosed GD, antithyroid drugs for less than 3 months. With RNA extracted from PBMCs as input, the TCR library was made. These data are also associated with another study on T cells in Graves' hyperthyroidism and ophthalmopathy.

Sequenced here: peripheral blood mononuclear cells (PBMCs), sampled at new diagnosis, from a patient treated with antithyroid drugs. All receptors come from a man aged 35 to 55 with Graves disease.

The V gene is TRBV5-1, the J gene TRBJ2-5; D call uncertain. The V end lost 0 bases, the J end lost 1 base, and 10 bases lay between the germline ends. Germline CDR1 reads SGHRS; CDR2 reads YFSETQ. The CDR3 has 15 residues. The CDR3 region is CASSLEGLPQETQYF. In DNA, the CDR3 is TGCGCCAGCAGCTTGGAGGGTCTACCCCAAGAGACCCAGTACTTC.

This clonotype was observed a few times. V and J are TRBV19 and TRBJ1-2, with no clear D. CDR1 is LNHDA, CDR2 SQIVND, per germline (reference sequence). Trimming pared 3 bases from V and 6 bases from J, leaving 11 bases between. The CDR3 has 13 residues. CDR3: CASSIEDSNGYTF. CDR3 sequence (DNA): TGTGCCAGTAGTATCGAGGATTCCAATGGCTACACCTTC.

The chain links TRBV30 to TRBJ2-1, with 8 bases lining up with TRBD2. After removal of 2 bases from V and 9 bases from J, the junction contained 12 bases not matched to a gene. The CDR3 is made up of 15 amino acids. Germline CDR1 GTSNPN, CDR2 SVGIG (reference sequence). DNA for the CDR3: TGTGCCTGGAGTCCCGGGAGCGGGAGCTTGACTGAGCAGTTCTTC. This codes for CAWSPGSGSLTEQFF.